Below, 17 T cell receptor beta chains from the same sample are listed, as sequenced in a study of T-cell memory formation after mild COVID-19. TCRdb re-analysed the 5' RACE reads in MiXCR, keeping a single row per CDR3 protein. The table has about 200,000 distinct CDR3 sequences, 15% to 20% seen once. The specimen was PBMCs or a T cell subset sorted from them (not recorded which). The receptor source for this set is an adult woman who had mild COVID-19 (a few samples of this study predate the infection). Cell type and time point are not known.

This clonotype was observed a handful of times. The rearrangement links TRBV6-5 to TRBJ2-7; TRBD2 aligns across 8 bases. The germline V gene has CDR1 MNHEY and CDR2 SVGAGI. There are 16 residues in the CDR3. V shed 0 bases and J 5 bases; nucleotides not matched to a gene: 9. CDR3 sequence (DNA): TGTGCCAGCAGTTACTCCCGGGGCCGGACTAGCAACGAGCAGTACTTC. Translating gives CASSYSRGRTSNEQYF.

In this sample, this clonotype turned up a few times. The rearrangement uses TRBV7-2 and TRBJ2-2; D is unresolved. V lost 1 base and J 4 bases, leaving 10 bases between the germline ends. The CDR3 runs to 15 residues. Per germline, CDR1 SGHTA and CDR2 FQGNSA. The CDR3 DNA reads as TGTGCCAGCAGCTTAGACGCCAGTATCACCGGGGAGCTGTTTTTT. It yields the protein CASSLDASITGELFF.

This clonotype came up many times. The chain employs TRBV7-9 and TRBJ2-5; 8 bases are a match to TRBD2. The germline V gene encodes CDR1 SEHNR and CDR2 FQNEAQ (reference sequence). The CDR3 is 12 amino acids. The ends lost 8 bases at V and 5 bases at J; junction bases unmatched: 4. The CDR3 DNA follows: TGTGCCAGCGAGCCGGGGGGGGAGACCCAGTACTTC. Translating it yields CASEPGGETQYF.

The chain joins TRBV5-1 to TRBJ1-6; TRBD1 matches 8 bases. The CDR3 loop spans 16 amino acids. With V trimmed by 4 bases and J by 6 bases, 9 bases remained unmatched. The germline V gene has CDR1 SGHRS and CDR2 YFSETQ. The CDR3 reads CASSISGQGTNSPLHF. The CDR3 nucleotides are TGCGCCAGCAGCATATCCGGACAGGGAACTAATTCACCCCTCCACTTT. Using reference TRBV5-1 and TRBJ1-6 for the parts outside the CDR3, the full variable domain is KAGVTQTPRYLIKTRGQQVTLSCSPISGHRSVSWYQQTPGQGLQFLFEYFSETQRNKGNFPGRFSGRQFSNSRSEMNVSTLELGDSALYLCASSISGQGTNSPLHFGNGTRLTVT.

This clonotype has more than one count but fewer than ten. In nucleotides, the CDR3 is TGTGCCAGCAGCCAAGATATGGCGGACTATGGCTACACCTTC. The encoded protein is CASSQDMADYGYTF. V and J are TRBV4-2 and TRBJ1-2; D call uncertain. This CDR3 has 14 residues. V was shortened by 0 bases and J by 3 bases, with 8 bases between the two germline ends. Germline CDR1 LGHNA, CDR2 YNFKEQ.

The sample holds a few counts of this clonotype. V and J are TRBV29-1 and TRBJ2-7; D call uncertain. The CDR3 is 12 amino acids. The V gene lost 5 bases and the J gene lost 2 bases, with 10 bases spanning the gap. The V gene's germline CDR1 is SQVTM and CDR2 ANQGSEA. The CDR3 sequence is CSVSGPPYEQYF. CDR3 nucleotides: TGCAGCGTTTCAGGTCCCCCCTACGAGCAGTACTTC.

The J gene is TRBJ2-7, the V gene TRBV6-5; D gene ambiguous. This CDR3 spans 14 amino acids. V dropped 2 bases and J dropped 2 bases, with 10 bases sitting between them. CDR1 and CDR2 (germline): MNHEY, SVGAGI. The CDR3 nucleotides are TGTGCCAGCAGTTACGGACGGTTAACCTACGAGCAGTACTTC. Protein: CASSYGRLTYEQYF.

This clonotype came up a few times. The chain couples TRBV5-6 to TRBJ1-2; tentatively, D is TRBD1 (6 bases). V gave up 1 base and J gave up 5 bases, with 12 bases separating them. Germline V gene data show CDR1 as SGHDT and CDR2 as YYEEEE. The CDR3 contains 14 residues. CDR3 sequence reads: CASSLFQGRYGYTF. The CDR3 DNA sequence: TGTGCCAGCAGCTTGTTCCAGGGGAGGTATGGCTACACCTTC.

In this sample, this clonotype turned up a few times. This chain joins TRBV21-1 and TRBJ2-7; TRBD2 is the table's D call and was not checked against the DNA. TRBV21-1 is a pseudogene segment. The CDR3 spans 18 residues. In nucleotides, the CDR3 is TGTGCCAGCAGCAAAGGGGGTCCCTTAGCGGGGCGCACCTACGAGCAGTACTTC. Translation: CASSKGGPLAGRTYEQYF.

V is TRBV6-1 and J is TRBJ2-1, with D hard to call. The germline gives CDR1 MNHNS, CDR2 SASEGT. With 4 bases removed from V and 15 bases from J, the gap between germline ends came to 19 bases. This CDR3 is built from 13 residues. Here the CDR3 reads CASSAPQFSGPFF. Written as DNA, the CDR3 is TGTGCCAGCAGTGCCCCACAGTTTTCCGGGCCGTTCTTC.

This clonotype was seen many times. The chain has TRBV12-3 or TRBV12-4 and TRBJ2-5; the match to TRBD1 covers 10 bases. CDR3 length: 15 amino acids. With V trimmed by 6 bases and J by 0 bases, 4 bases remained unmatched. This CDR3 reads CASRSGTGDQETQYF. The CDR3, as DNA: TGTGCCAGCAGGTCCGGGACAGGGGACCAAGAGACCCAGTACTTC.

The chain couples TRBV25-1 to TRBJ1-1, with a possible D match to TRBD1 (5 bases). V gave up 0 bases and J gave up 0 bases, with 11 bases separating them. The CDR3 runs to 16 residues. CDR1 is MGHDK and CDR2 is SYGVNS in the germline V gene. As DNA, the CDR3 is TGTGCCAGCAGTGAATATGACAGCCTCATGAACACTGAAGCTTTCTTT. Translation gives CASSEYDSLMNTEAFF.

This clonotype has a handful of counts. The rearrangement joins TRBV4-2 to TRBJ1-6; possibly TRBD1 for D (5 bases). This CDR3 comprises 15 residues. Germline lookup yields CDR1 LGHNA and CDR2 YNFKEQ. Trimming removed 3 bases at V and 6 bases at J, with 12 bases between. This chain's CDR3 is CASSQAGGTNSPLHF. In nucleotides, the CDR3 is TGTGCCAGCAGCCAGGCCGGGGGAACTAATTCACCCCTCCACTTT.

This clonotype was detected many times. The chain carries TRBV27 and TRBJ2-1; D remains unclear. V shed 3 bases and J shed 0 bases, with 9 bases lying between them. The CDR3 runs 15 residues. The germline CDR1 and CDR2 sequences are MNHEY and SMNVEV (reference sequence). CDR3 bases: TGTGCCAGCAGTTTGGACCCGAGCTCCTACAATGAGCAGTTCTTC. Translated, it gives CASSLDPSSYNEQFF.

The V gene is TRBV12-3 or TRBV12-4, the J gene TRBJ2-7, with D possibly matching TRBD1 (6 bases). The CDR3 covers 14 residues. Trimming stripped 5 bases from V and 6 bases from J, with 17 bases between. Here the CDR3 reads CASSTSGQQGEQYF. CDR3 DNA: TGTGCCAGCAGTACCTCTGGACAACAGGGCGAGCAGTACTTC.

The chain couples TRBV4-3 to TRBJ1-1; perhaps TRBD1 as D (5 bases). The CDR3 totals 15 residues. Trimming cost V 4 bases and J 5 bases, with 17 bases left between them. CDR1 is LGHNA, CDR2 YSLEER, per germline. The CDR3 nucleotides read TGCGCCAGCAGCCCCTTCGGGACCGACGGAACTGAAGCTTTCTTT. This encodes CASSPFGTDGTEAFF.

The chain employs TRBV18 and TRBJ2-3, with D unresolved. The V gene lost 3 bases and the J gene lost 4 bases, with 11 bases spanning the gap. This CDR3 comprises 14 residues. Germline lookup yields CDR1 KGHSH and CDR2 LQKENI. DNA for the CDR3: TGTGCCAGCTCACCGCTCCCAGGCCCAGATACGCAGTATTTT. Translating gives CASSPLPGPDTQYF.